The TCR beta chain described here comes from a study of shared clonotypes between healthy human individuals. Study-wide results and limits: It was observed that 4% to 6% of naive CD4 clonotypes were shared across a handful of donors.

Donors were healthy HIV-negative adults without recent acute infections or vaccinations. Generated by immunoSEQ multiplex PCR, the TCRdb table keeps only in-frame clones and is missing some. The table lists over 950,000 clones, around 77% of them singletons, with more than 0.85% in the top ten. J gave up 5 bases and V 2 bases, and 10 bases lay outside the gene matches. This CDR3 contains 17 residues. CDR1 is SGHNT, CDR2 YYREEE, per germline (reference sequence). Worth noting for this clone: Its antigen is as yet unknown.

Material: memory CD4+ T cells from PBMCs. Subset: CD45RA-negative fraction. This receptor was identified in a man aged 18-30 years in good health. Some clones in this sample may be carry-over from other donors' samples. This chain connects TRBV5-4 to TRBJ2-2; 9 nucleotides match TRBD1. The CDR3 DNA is TGTGCCAGCAGCTTACCACAGGGGGCGCCGGGTACCGGGGAGCTGTTTTTT. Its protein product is CASSLPQGAPGTGELFF. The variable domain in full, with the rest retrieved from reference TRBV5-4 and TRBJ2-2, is ETGVTQSPTHLIKTRGQQVTLRCSSQSGHNTVSWYQQALGQGPQFIFQYYREEENGRGNFPPRFSGLQFPNYSSELNVNALELDDSALYLCASSLPQGAPGTGELFFGEGSRLTVL.